This T cell receptor (beta chain) is drawn from a study of blood T cell repertoires in COVID-19. Study overall: Sample material is recorded as cDNA or gDNA derived from T cells, B-cell-depleted T cells, or PBMCs.

The CDR3 loop spans 14 amino acids. Germline values: CDR1 GTSNPN, CDR2 SVGIG (reference sequence). The ends lost 2 bases at V and 11 bases at J; junction bases unmatched: 13. As originally analysed: The assay estimated nucleated cells by amplifying reference gene primers. Profiling relied on immunoSEQ multiplex PCR, and the TCRdb table lists in-frame clones only, not all of them. That table supplies the V and J calls and clone size; D and trimming were determined from the DNA. This table has about 73,000 clones, approximately 77% appearing once. This receptor was obtained from a man between 65 and 79 years old with COVID-19, enrolled during active disease. The specimen sequenced was peripheral blood. This chain connects TRBV30 to TRBJ1-1; TRBD1 aligns across 8 bases. The CDR3 here is CAWSWQGATGAAFF. CDR3 bases: TGTGCCTGGAGTTGGCAGGGCGCGACAGGGGCGGCTTTCTTT.